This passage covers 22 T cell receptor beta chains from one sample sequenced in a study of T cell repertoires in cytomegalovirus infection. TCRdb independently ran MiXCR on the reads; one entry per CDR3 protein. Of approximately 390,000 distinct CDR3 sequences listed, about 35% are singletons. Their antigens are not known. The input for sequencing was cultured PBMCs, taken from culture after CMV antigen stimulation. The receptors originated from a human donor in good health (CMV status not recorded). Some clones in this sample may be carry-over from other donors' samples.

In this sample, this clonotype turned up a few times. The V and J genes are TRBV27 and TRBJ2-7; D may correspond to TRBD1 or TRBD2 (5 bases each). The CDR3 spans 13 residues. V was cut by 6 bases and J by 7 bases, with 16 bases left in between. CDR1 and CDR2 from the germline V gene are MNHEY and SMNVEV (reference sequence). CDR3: CASRPVGDREQYF. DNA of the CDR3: TGTGCCAGCAGGCCTGTGGGAGACAGAGAGCAGTACTTC.

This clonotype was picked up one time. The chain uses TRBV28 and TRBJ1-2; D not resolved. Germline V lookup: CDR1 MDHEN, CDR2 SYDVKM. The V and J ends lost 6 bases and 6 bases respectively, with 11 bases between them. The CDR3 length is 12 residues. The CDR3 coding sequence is TGTGCCAGCAGCGCGGGATCGAATGGCTACACCTTC. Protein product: CASSAGSNGYTF.

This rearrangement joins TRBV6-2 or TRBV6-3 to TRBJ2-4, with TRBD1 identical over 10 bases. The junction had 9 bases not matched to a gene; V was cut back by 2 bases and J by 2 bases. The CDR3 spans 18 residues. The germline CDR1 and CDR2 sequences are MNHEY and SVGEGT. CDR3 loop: CASSYSPGTGESKNIQYF. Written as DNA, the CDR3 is TGTGCCAGCAGTTACAGCCCCGGGACAGGGGAGTCCAAAAACATTCAGTACTTC.

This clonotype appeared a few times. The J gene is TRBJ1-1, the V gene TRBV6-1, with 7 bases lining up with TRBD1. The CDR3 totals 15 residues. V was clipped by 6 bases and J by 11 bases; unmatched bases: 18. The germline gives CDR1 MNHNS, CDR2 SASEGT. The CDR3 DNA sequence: TGTGCCAGCAGCGATACAGGGGCCAGCTTTGCTACCGCTTTCTTT. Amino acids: CASSDTGASFATAFF.

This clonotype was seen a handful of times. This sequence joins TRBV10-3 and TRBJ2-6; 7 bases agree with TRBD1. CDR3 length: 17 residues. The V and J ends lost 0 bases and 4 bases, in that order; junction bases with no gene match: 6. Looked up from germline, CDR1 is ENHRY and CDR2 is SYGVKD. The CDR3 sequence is CAISESETGRGANVLTF. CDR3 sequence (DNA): TGTGCCATCAGTGAGTCCGAGACAGGGCGCGGGGCCAACGTCCTGACTTTC.

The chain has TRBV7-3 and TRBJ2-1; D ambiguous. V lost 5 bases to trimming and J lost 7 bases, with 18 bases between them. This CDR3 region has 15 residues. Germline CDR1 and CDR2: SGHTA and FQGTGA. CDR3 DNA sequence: TGTGCCAGCAGCCGAAATTCGGAAGTTTGGAATGAGCAGTTCTTC. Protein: CASSRNSEVWNEQFF.

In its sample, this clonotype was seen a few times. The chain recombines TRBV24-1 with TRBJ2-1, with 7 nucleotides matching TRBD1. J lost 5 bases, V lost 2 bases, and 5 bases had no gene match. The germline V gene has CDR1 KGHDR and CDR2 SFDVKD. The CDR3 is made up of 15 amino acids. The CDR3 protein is CATSDSGTADNEQFF. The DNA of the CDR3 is TGTGCCACCAGTGATTCCGGGACAGCCGACAATGAGCAGTTCTTC.

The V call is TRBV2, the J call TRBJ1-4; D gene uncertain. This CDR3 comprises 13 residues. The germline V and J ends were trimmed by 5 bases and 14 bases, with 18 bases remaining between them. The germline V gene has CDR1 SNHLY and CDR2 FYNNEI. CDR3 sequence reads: CASSQKQRGNLFF. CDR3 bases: TGTGCCAGCAGTCAAAAACAGAGAGGAAACCTGTTTTTT.

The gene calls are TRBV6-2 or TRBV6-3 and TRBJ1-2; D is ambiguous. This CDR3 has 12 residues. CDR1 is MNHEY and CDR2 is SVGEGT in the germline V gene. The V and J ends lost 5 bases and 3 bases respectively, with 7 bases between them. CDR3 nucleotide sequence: TGTGCCAGCAGTCACGGATACTATGGCTACACCTTC. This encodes CASSHGYYGYTF.

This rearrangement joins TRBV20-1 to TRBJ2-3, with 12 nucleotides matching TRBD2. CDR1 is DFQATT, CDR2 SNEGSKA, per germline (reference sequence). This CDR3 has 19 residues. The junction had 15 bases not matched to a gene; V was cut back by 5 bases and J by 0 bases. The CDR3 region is CSAPTSGSRLITSTDTQYF. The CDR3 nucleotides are TGCAGTGCTCCGACTAGCGGGAGTCGGCTCATTACTAGCACAGATACGCAGTATTTT.

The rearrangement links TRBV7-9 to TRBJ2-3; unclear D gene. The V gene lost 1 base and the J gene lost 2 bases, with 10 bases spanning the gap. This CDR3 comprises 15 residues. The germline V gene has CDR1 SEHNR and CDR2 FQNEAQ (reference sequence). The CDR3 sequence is CASSLDGLNTDTQYF. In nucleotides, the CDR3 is TGTGCCAGCAGCTTAGACGGGCTCAACACAGATACGCAGTATTTT.

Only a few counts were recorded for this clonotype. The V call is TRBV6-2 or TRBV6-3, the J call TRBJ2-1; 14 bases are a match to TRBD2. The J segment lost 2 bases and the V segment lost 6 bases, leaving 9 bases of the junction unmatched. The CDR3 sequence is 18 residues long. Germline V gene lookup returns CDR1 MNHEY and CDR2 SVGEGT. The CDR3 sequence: CASSRGLAGGGAYNEQFF. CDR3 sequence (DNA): TGTGCCAGCAGCCGTGGACTAGCGGGAGGTGGCGCCTACAATGAGCAGTTCTTC.

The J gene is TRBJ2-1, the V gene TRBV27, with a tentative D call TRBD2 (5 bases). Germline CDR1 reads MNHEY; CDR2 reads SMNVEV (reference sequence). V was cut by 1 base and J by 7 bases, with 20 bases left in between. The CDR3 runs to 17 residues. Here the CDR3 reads CASSLLAPRESHNEQFF. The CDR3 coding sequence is TGTGCCAGCAGTTTATTAGCGCCCCGGGAAAGTCATAATGAGCAGTTCTTC.

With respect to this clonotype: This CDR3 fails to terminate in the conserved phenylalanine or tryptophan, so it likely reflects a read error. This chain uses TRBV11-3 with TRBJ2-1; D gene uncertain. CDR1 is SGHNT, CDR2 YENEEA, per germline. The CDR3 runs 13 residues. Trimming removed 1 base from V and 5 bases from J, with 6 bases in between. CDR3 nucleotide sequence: TGTGCCAGCAGCTTAGGGATTAACAATGAGCAGTTCATC. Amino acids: CASSLGINNEQFI.

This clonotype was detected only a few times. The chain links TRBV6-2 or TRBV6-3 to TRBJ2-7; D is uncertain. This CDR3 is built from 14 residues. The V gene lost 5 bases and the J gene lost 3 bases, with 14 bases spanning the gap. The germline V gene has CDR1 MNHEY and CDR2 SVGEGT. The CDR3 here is CASSLRISLYEQYF. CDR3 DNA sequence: TGTGCCAGCAGTCTCAGGATCTCCCTCTACGAGCAGTACTTC.

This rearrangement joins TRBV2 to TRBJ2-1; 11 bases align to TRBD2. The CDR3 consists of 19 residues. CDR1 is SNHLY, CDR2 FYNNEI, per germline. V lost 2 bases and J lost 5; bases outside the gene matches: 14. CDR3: CASSESRGLAGGRNNEQFF. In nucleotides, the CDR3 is TGTGCCAGCAGTGAAAGTCGAGGCCTAGCGGGAGGACGCAACAATGAGCAGTTCTTC.

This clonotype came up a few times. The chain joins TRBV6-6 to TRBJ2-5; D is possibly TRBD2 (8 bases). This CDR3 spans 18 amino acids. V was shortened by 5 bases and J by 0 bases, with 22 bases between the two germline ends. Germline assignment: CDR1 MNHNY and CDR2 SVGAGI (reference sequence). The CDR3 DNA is TGTGCCAGCAGTCGAACGGGAGGGCCCAGGGGGTACCAAGAGACCCAGTACTTC. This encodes CASSRTGGPRGYQETQYF.

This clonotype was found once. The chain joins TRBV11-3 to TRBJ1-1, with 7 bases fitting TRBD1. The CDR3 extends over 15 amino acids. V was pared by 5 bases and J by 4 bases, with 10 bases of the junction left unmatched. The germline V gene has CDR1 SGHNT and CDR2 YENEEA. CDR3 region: CASSPGTVLATEAFF. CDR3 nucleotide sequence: TGTGCCAGCAGCCCCGGGACAGTCCTCGCCACTGAAGCTTTCTTT.

DNA for the CDR3: TGTGCCAGCAGCCGATGGACAGGGGCGGACACTGAAGCTTTCTTT. Its translation is CASSRWTGADTEAFF. V gene TRBV7-2 combines with J gene TRBJ1-1; TRBD1 matches 9 bases. This CDR3 is built from 15 residues. Per the germline V gene, CDR1 is SGHTA and CDR2 is FQGNSA. The V and J ends lost 5 bases and 3 bases, in that order; junction bases with no gene match: 7.

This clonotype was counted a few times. The DNA of the CDR3 is TGTGCCAGTAGTGTGCAGGGGTGGAACACTGAAGCTTTCTTT. Translating gives CASSVQGWNTEAFF. The rearrangement joins TRBV19 to TRBJ1-1; weak D call: TRBD1 (6 bases). Trimming took off 5 bases at V and 1 base at J, with 11 bases between the two ends. There are 14 residues in the CDR3. Germline V CDR1 and CDR2: LNHDA, SQIVND (reference sequence).

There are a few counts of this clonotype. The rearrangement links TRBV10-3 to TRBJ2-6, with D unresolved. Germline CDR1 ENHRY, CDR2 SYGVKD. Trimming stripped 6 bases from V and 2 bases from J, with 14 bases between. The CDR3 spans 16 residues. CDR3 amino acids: CAIRGSIATGANVLTF. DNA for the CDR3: TGTGCCATCAGAGGCTCGATTGCGACTGGGGCCAACGTCCTGACTTTC.

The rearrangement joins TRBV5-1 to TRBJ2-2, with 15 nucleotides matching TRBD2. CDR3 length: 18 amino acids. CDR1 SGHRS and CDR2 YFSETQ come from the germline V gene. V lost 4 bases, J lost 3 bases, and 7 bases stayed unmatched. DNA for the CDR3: TGCGCCAGCAGCCATCGGACTAGCGGGAGGGCCGACACCGGGGAGCTGTTTTTT. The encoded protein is CASSHRTSGRADTGELFF.